A selection of T cell receptor beta chains follows, all from one sample in a study of beta chain features in type 1 diabetes. Clones were read by immunoSEQ multiplex PCR, and TCRdb kept only the in-frame ones, dropping some. The sample has under 300,000 clones, roughly 10% seen once; the top ten hold around 0.017%. Sequencing was done on a sample of naive CD4+ T cells from blood. All receptors come from a young man with type 1 diabetes. Both conserved end residues are trimmed from each CDR3. Fields, in order: CDR3 protein, CDR3 length, J gene, V gene.

cdr3_aa: ASSTTTTGHYEQY
cdr3_length: 13
j_call: TRBJ2-7
v_call: TRBV7-9

cdr3_aa: ASRRSGTYEQY
cdr3_length: 11
j_call: TRBJ2-7
v_call: TRBV5-1

cdr3_aa: ASSLEGLTEAF
cdr3_length: 11
j_call: TRBJ1-1
v_call: TRBV7-9

cdr3_aa: ASSRGYEQY
cdr3_length: 9
j_call: TRBJ2-7
v_call: TRBV27

cdr3_aa: ASPTTRGTEAF
cdr3_length: 11
j_call: TRBJ1-1
v_call: TRBV18

cdr3_aa: ASSYLGHYEQY
cdr3_length: 11
j_call: TRBJ2-7
v_call: TRBV6-5

cdr3_aa: ASSQEVPGWRNEKLF
cdr3_length: 15
j_call: TRBJ1-4
v_call: TRBV4-3

cdr3_aa: ASTRGGVPYEQY
cdr3_length: 12
j_call: TRBJ2-7
v_call: TRBV6-5

cdr3_aa: ASGFSGGGQPQH
cdr3_length: 12
j_call: TRBJ1-5
v_call: TRBV2

cdr3_aa: ASSLRGASSYNEQF
cdr3_length: 14
j_call: TRBJ2-1
v_call: TRBV11-2

cdr3_aa: ASSGGDRNRDEQY
cdr3_length: 13
j_call: TRBJ2-7
v_call: TRBV9

cdr3_aa: AISTRPGTDTQY
cdr3_length: 12
j_call: TRBJ2-3
v_call: TRBV10-3

cdr3_aa: ASSSMTGNEKLF
cdr3_length: 12
j_call: TRBJ1-4
v_call: TRBV7-6

cdr3_aa: SVGGGGNQPQH
cdr3_length: 11
j_call: TRBJ1-5
v_call: TRBV29-1

cdr3_aa: ASESVGGLSSPLH
cdr3_length: 13
j_call: TRBJ1-6
v_call: TRBV5-5

cdr3_aa: SARAAEAF
cdr3_length: 8
j_call: TRBJ1-1
v_call: TRBV20-1

cdr3_aa: AISDKTGAYEQY
cdr3_length: 12
j_call: TRBJ2-7
v_call: TRBV10-3

cdr3_aa: SVDLLATDTQY
cdr3_length: 11
j_call: TRBJ2-3
v_call: TRBV29-1

cdr3_aa: ASRYGQGWDTQY
cdr3_length: 12
j_call: TRBJ2-3
v_call: TRBV28

cdr3_aa: ASSSARTGGFSEQF
cdr3_length: 14
j_call: TRBJ2-1
v_call: TRBV5-4

cdr3_aa: ASSPSSDTQY
cdr3_length: 10
j_call: TRBJ2-3
v_call: TRBV18